This T cell receptor (beta chain) appears in the sequencing data of a study of T-cell reconstitution after alpha-beta-depleted transplantation in children. Researchers prepared the TCRbeta library using unique molecular identifiers, the study reports. TCRdb re-derived calls from the PCR reads in MiXCR, one entry per CDR3 protein. This sample has about 72,000 distinct CDR3 sequences, with 7.3% found just once. This clonotype was found many times. The CDR3 spans 16 residues. Germline V gene lookup returns CDR1 SGHNT and CDR2 YYREEE (reference sequence). Trimming cost V 0 bases and J 7 bases, with 14 bases left between them.

V gene TRBV5-4 combines with J gene TRBJ1-6; D is ambiguous. The specimen comprised PBMCs from the stem cell graft donor, sampled from the stem cell graft. The clonotype originates from a human donor who donated a stem cell graft to a child with acute lymphoblastic leukemia. The CDR3: CASSLDRALRNSPLHF. CDR3 sequence (DNA): TGTGCCAGCAGCTTGGACCGAGCGCTGCGAAATTCACCCCTCCACTTT.